This passage covers 29 T cell receptor beta chains from one sample sequenced in a study of T cells in Graves' hyperthyroidism and ophthalmopathy. Amplification targeted TCR beta CDR3 regions from RNA transcripts. Primed by the HTBI set, a first-round RT-PCR was run on the TCR CDR3. Using its own MiXCR run on the multiplex PCR reads, TCRdb lists one record per CDR3 protein. The sample carries about 92,000 distinct CDR3 sequences, approximately 56% recorded once. What was sequenced was blood. These receptors originate from a woman in her thirties or forties with Graves' hyperthyroidism.

V gene TRBV7-8 combines with J gene TRBJ2-5, with 12 nucleotides matching TRBD2. There are 17 residues in the CDR3. After removal of 6 bases from V and 2 bases from J, the junction contained 10 bases not matched to a gene. The germline CDR1 and CDR2 sequences are SGHVS and FQNEAQ. The CDR3 region is CASSARLAGVEQETQYF. Here the CDR3 DNA reads TGTGCCAGCAGTGCACGACTAGCGGGAGTGGAACAAGAGACCCAGTACTTC.

This clonotype has a handful of counts. A much larger clone differs from this one at a single base, so this may be a read error. This chain connects TRBV20-1 to TRBJ1-4; unclear D gene. CDR3 length equals 13 residues. Germline V gene lookup returns CDR1 DFQATT and CDR2 SNEGSKA (reference sequence). As DNA, the CDR3 is TGCAGTGCTACCTCCGTATGGGGTGAAGAACTGTTTTTT. Translating gives CSATSVWGEELFF.

This chain joins TRBV7-8 and TRBJ2-7; D is ambiguous. Per germline, CDR1 SGHVS and CDR2 FQNEAQ. V dropped 5 bases and J dropped 2 bases, with 10 bases sitting between them. This CDR3 region has 13 residues. CDR3 nucleotide sequence: TGTGCCAGCAGCGAAGGGAAAACCTACGAGCAGTACTTC. Residues: CASSEGKTYEQYF.

In regard to this clonotype: This CDR3 fails to terminate in the conserved phenylalanine or tryptophan, so it likely reflects a read error. The limits of the CDR3 on the DNA are not certain, so only TCRdb's listed CDR3 is given. The CDR3 sequence is CASSRSQNT. This chain uses TRBV2 with TRBJ1-3. Per the germline V gene, CDR1 is SNHLY and CDR2 is FYNNEI. Counting both end residues, the CDR3 totals 9 amino acids.

This clonotype was found many times. This rearrangement joins TRBV7-2 to TRBJ2-5; a weak D match, TRBD2 (6 bases). The CDR3 sequence is 11 residues long. V gave up 6 bases and J gave up 5 bases, with 7 bases separating them. Germline loops: CDR1 SGHTA, CDR2 FQGNSA. The CDR3 region is CASRAGETQYF. The CDR3 DNA reads as TGTGCCAGCAGGGCGGGGGAGACCCAGTACTTC.

This clonotype was observed at least ten times. V usage is TRBV5-1 and J usage is TRBJ1-5; D unresolved. Germline CDR1 is SGHRS and CDR2 is YFSETQ. This CDR3 has 15 amino acids. The ends were cut back, 0 bases at V and 11 bases at J, with 18 bases in the middle. The CDR3 sequence: CASSLGGDSGQSQHF. The CDR3 nucleotides read TGCGCCAGCAGCTTGGGGGGTGATTCGGGCCAGTCCCAGCATTTT.

The chain recombines TRBV7-2 with TRBJ2-3; D perhaps matches TRBD1 (7 bases). V lost 5 bases and J 6 bases, leaving 18 bases between the germline ends. The CDR3 totals 15 residues. Germline V CDR1 and CDR2: SGHTA, FQGNSA. The DNA of the CDR3 is TGTGCCAGCAGCCGGAGGGGGCGGAGGTGGGATACGCAGTATTTT. Encoded protein: CASSRRGRRWDTQYF.

This clonotype was picked up many times. The J gene is TRBJ2-5, the V gene TRBV5-4, with 7 bases identical to TRBD1. This CDR3 region has 15 residues. J was trimmed by 2 bases and V by 4 bases; bases with no gene match: 8. Germline-derived CDR1 and CDR2 are SGHNT and YYREEE (reference sequence). This CDR3 is CASSAGTVLQETQYF. CDR3 sequence (DNA): TGTGCCAGCAGCGCCGGGACAGTCCTTCAAGAGACCCAGTACTTC.

V is TRBV29-1 and J is TRBJ2-7; no clear D gene. The length of the CDR3 is 10 residues. In germline, CDR1 is SQVTM, CDR2 ANQGSEA. V lost 7 bases and J 7 bases, leaving 11 bases between the germline ends. DNA of the CDR3: TGCAGCGATGTCGTGGGGGAGCAGTACTTC. Translation: CSDVVGEQYF.

The chain combines TRBV20-1 with TRBJ2-5; 12 nucleotides align to TRBD2. The germline gives CDR1 DFQATT, CDR2 SNEGSKA (reference sequence). Trimming cost V 7 bases and J 0 bases; bases outside gene matches: 6. The CDR3 contains 15 residues. The DNA for the CDR3 is TGCAGTGGGACCGGGACTAGCGGGTACCAAGAGACCCAGTACTTC. Encoded protein: CSGTGTSGYQETQYF.

A note on this clonotype: The conserved phenylalanine or tryptophan is not found at the CDR3 terminus, so this likely reflects a read error. The rearrangement joins TRBV7-2 to TRBJ2-7; D perhaps matches TRBD1 (6 bases). Germline CDR1 reads SGHTA; CDR2 reads FQGNSA. Trimming pared 5 bases from V and 3 bases from J, leaving 14 bases between. The CDR3 loop spans 14 amino acids. Here the CDR3 DNA reads TGTGCCAGCAGCAAGAGCCAGGGACACTACGAGCAGTACCTC. It specifies CASSKSQGHYEQYL.

In its sample, this clonotype was seen once. The V gene is TRBV29-1, the J gene TRBJ1-4; tentatively, D is TRBD1 (5 bases). CDR1 is SQVTM and CDR2 is ANQGSEA in the germline V gene. CDR3 length equals 15 residues. V lost 3 bases and J lost 2, with 13 bases in between. In DNA form, the CDR3 reads TGCAGCGTTGACGTGGGGGGAAGCACTAATGAAAAACTGTTTTTT. Residues: CSVDVGGSTNEKLFF.

This clonotype showed up many times. Possible read error: a much larger clone is one base away. This sequence joins TRBV29-1 and TRBJ2-7; possible D gene TRBD2, 6 bases. The CDR3 is made up of 13 amino acids. Germline assignment: CDR1 SQVTM and CDR2 ANQGSEA. Written as DNA, the CDR3 is TGCAGCGGTCGGGACTCCCTAACCTACGGGCAGTACTTC. Protein: CSGRDSLTYGQYF.

This clonotype was seen many times. V usage is TRBV7-9 and J usage is TRBJ1-4; TRBD1 is a possible D gene (5 bases). Germline lookup yields CDR1 SEHNR and CDR2 FQNEAQ (reference sequence). The CDR3 runs to 15 residues. The ends were cut back, 3 bases at V and 2 bases at J, with 10 bases in the middle. The CDR3 region has the DNA TGTGCCAGCAGCTTCTCGACAGCTACTAATGAAAAACTGTTTTTT. Translated, it gives CASSFSTATNEKLFF.

This clonotype occurred many times. The chain has TRBV10-3 and TRBJ2-7; TRBD1 aligns across 9 bases. Trimming took 4 bases from V and 1 from J; bases not matched to a gene: 2. The CDR3 is 14 residues long. The germline gives CDR1 ENHRY, CDR2 SYGVKD. CDR3 in DNA: TGTGCCATCAGTGTTGGACAGGGGTCCTACGAGCAGTACTTC. Its translation: CAISVGQGSYEQYF.

CDR3 in amino acids: CASSPRGDWNSPLHF. The CDR3, as DNA: TGTGCCAGCAGCCCCCGAGGTGATTGGAATTCACCCCTCCACTTT. The chain couples TRBV7-3 to TRBJ1-6; D remains unclear. The V end lost 5 bases, the J end lost 7 bases, and 15 bases lay between the germline ends. The CDR3 sequence is 15 residues long. Germline values: CDR1 SGHTA, CDR2 FQGTGA.

The J gene is TRBJ1-4, the V gene TRBV2; TRBD1 agrees at 8 bases. CDR3 size: 14 residues. Unmatched junction bases numbered 7, after V lost 6 bases and J lost 7 bases. CDR1 and CDR2 from the germline V gene are SNHLY and FYNNEI. The CDR3 DNA reads TGTGCCAGCAGCGGTTTTGACAGGGGTGAAAAACTGTTTTTT. Residues: CASSGFDRGEKLFF. Filled out from reference TRBV2 and TRBJ1-4, the complete variable domain reads EPEVTQTPSHQVTQMGQEVILRCVPISNHLYFYWYRQILGQKVEFLVSFYNNEISEKSEIFDDQFSVERPDGSNFTLKIRSTKLEDSAMYFCASSGFDRGEKLFFGSGTQLSVL.

The V and J genes are TRBV12-3 or TRBV12-4 and TRBJ2-6; a weak D match, TRBD2 (5 bases). V shed 4 bases and J shed 0 bases, with 7 bases lying between them. The CDR3 spans 15 residues. The DNA for the CDR3 is TGTGCCAGCAGTTGGGAGAGCTCTGGGGCCAACGTCCTGACTTTC. It encodes CASSWESSGANVLTF.

This clonotype occurred a few times. The chain is built from TRBV9 and TRBJ2-2, with D unresolved. The V end was cut by 4 bases, the J end by 3 bases, with 13 bases between. CDR3 size: 15 residues. Germline V gene lookup returns CDR1 SGDLS and CDR2 YYNGEE. CDR3 sequence reads: CASSLGRYDTGELFF. The CDR3 coding sequence is TGTGCCAGCAGCCTGGGTCGGTACGACACCGGGGAGCTGTTTTTT.

V gene TRBV7-2 combines with J gene TRBJ1-6; the match to TRBD1 covers 9 bases. The CDR3 totals 20 residues. Germline-derived CDR1 and CDR2 are SGHTA and FQGNSA. The ends lost 5 bases at V and 5 bases at J; junction bases unmatched: 19. CDR3 in DNA: TGTGCCAGCAGCCCGTGGTTTCGGATTACAGGGGGCTTCCATAATTCACCCCTCCACTTT. Amino acid sequence: CASSPWFRITGGFHNSPLHF.

Concerning this clonotype itself: The junction departs from the called germline gene at one end, perhaps through a read error. The rearrangement uses TRBV5-1 and TRBJ2-7, with 7 bases identical to TRBD2. Looked up from germline, CDR1 is SGHRS and CDR2 is YFSETQ. This CDR3 is built from 12 residues. The CDR3 nucleotides are TGTGCCAGCGGCTTGGGACTATACGAGCAGTACTTC. As protein: CASGLGLYEQYF. Based on the CDR3 plus reference TRBV5-1 and TRBJ2-7, the full variable domain is KAGVTQTPRYLIKTRGQQVTLSCSPISGHRSVSWYQQTPGQGLQFLFEYFSETQRNKGNFPGRFSGRQFSNSRSEMNVSTLELGDSALYLCASGLGLYEQYFGPGTRLTVT.

This clonotype was seen repeatedly, ten times or more. V and J are TRBV6-1 and TRBJ1-6, with 7 bases that match TRBD1. The germline gives CDR1 MNHNS, CDR2 SASEGT. The V segment lost 5 bases and the J segment 7 bases; nucleotides outside the gene matches: 14. CDR3 length: 17 amino acids. CDR3 amino acids: CASSMLTTGPQNSPLHF. Here the CDR3 DNA reads TGTGCCAGCAGTATGTTGACGACAGGGCCGCAGAATTCACCCCTCCACTTT.

This clonotype was found many times. The J gene is TRBJ1-2, the V gene TRBV6-5; 7 bases match TRBD1. V shed 5 bases, J shed 3 bases, and the junction held 6 bases outside the gene matches. CDR3 size: 14 residues. Germline V gives CDR1 MNHEY, CDR2 SVGAGI. As DNA, the CDR3 is TGTGCCAGCAGTGAAGCCAGGGGGGACTATGGCTACACCTTC. Translation: CASSEARGDYGYTF.

This chain joins TRBV2 and TRBJ1-6; 9 bases agree with TRBD1. Germline V lookup: CDR1 SNHLY, CDR2 FYNNEI. There are 15 residues in the CDR3. The junction had 4 bases not matched to a gene; V was cut back by 6 bases and J by 4 bases. The CDR3 reads CASRAGTGYNSPLHF. In DNA, the CDR3 is TGTGCCAGCAGAGCCGGGACAGGGTATAATTCACCCCTCCACTTT.

This clonotype appeared many times. The chain carries TRBV2 and TRBJ1-1, with D tentatively TRBD1 (5 bases). Trimming took 6 bases from V and 5 from J, leaving 13 bases between them. Germline loops: CDR1 SNHLY, CDR2 FYNNEI. CDR3 length: 13 amino acids. The CDR3 DNA reads TGTGCCAGCAGCGGGGCAGGGCGGACTGAAGCTTTCTTT. Protein: CASSGAGRTEAFF.

On this clonotype: Compared with germline, one end of the junction differs, possibly owing to a read error. This chain connects TRBV5-8 to TRBJ2-7, with D perhaps assigned TRBD1 or TRBD2 (5 bases each). CDR3 length: 13 residues. Germline V gives CDR1 SGHTS, CDR2 YDEGEE. The CDR3 spells CAGSPRDPYEQYF. The CDR3 coding sequence is TGCGCCGGCAGCCCCCGGGACCCCTACGAGCAGTACTTC.

This clonotype was seen only once. At one end the junction does not follow the germline gene, possibly because of a read error. V gene TRBV29-1 combines with J gene TRBJ2-6; 8 bases are shared with TRBD2. Looked up from germline, CDR1 is SQVTM and CDR2 is ANQGSEA. The CDR3 consists of 13 residues. CDR3 DNA sequence: TGCAGCGTTGCGGGGGGGGGGGCCAACGCCCTGACTTTC. It yields the protein CSVAGGGANALTF.

At least ten counts were recorded for this clonotype. This rearrangement joins TRBV20-1 to TRBJ2-2, with 12 bases identical to TRBD2. Germline V gives CDR1 DFQATT, CDR2 SNEGSKA (reference sequence). The CDR3 has 16 residues. The V and J ends lost 2 bases and 4 bases, in that order; junction bases with no gene match: 5. CDR3 bases: TGCAGTGCTAGAAGGCTAGCGGGAGGGCCCACCGGGGAGCTGTTTTTT. It codes for CSARRLAGGPTGELFF.

The gene calls are TRBV5-1 and TRBJ1-5; D perhaps matches TRBD1 (5 bases). Germline V gene sequence: CDR1 SGHRS, CDR2 YFSETQ. This CDR3 contains 15 residues. Trimming left V 5 bases short and J 1 base short, with 13 bases between. In nucleotides, the CDR3 is TGCGCCAGCAGTACGAACGGGGGGAGCAATCAGCCCCAGCATTTT. Protein: CASSTNGGSNQPQHF.